These 21 T cell receptor beta chains were sequenced from one sample in a study of blood T cell repertoires in COVID-19. Measured with immunoSEQ multiplex PCR; TCRdb has only the in-frame clones, and not every one. The data contain around 100,000 clones, approximately 89% of them seen just once; the ten biggest clones take up approximately 17%. The specimen was peripheral blood. The receptor set was obtained from a woman of 80 years or more in a cohort sampled during active COVID-19.

The chain links TRBV24-1 to TRBJ2-1; a possible D gene is TRBD1 (7 bases). Germline-derived CDR1 and CDR2 are KGHDR and SFDVKD. The CDR3 consists of 16 residues. Trimming shortened V by 3 bases and J by 3 bases, and 14 bases separated the two germline ends. CDR3 sequence: CATSDAGQTNYNEQFF. CDR3 sequence (DNA): TGTGCCACCAGTGATGCGGGACAGACTAACTACAATGAGCAGTTCTTC.

The rearrangement uses TRBV24-1 and TRBJ2-1; 9 bases match TRBD1. The CDR3 runs 14 residues. The germline V gene encodes CDR1 KGHDR and CDR2 SFDVKD. Trimming took 7 bases from V and 2 from J; bases not matched to a gene: 2. The CDR3 protein is CATRTGGAYNEQFF. CDR3 DNA: TGTGCCACCAGAACAGGGGGCGCCTACAATGAGCAGTTCTTC.

This chain uses TRBV11-2 with TRBJ2-2, with 9 nucleotides matching TRBD1. Trimming at V came to 4 bases and at J to 6 bases, leaving 6 bases not matched to a gene. The CDR3 length is 15 residues. The germline V gene encodes CDR1 SGHAT and CDR2 FQNNGV. The DNA for the CDR3 is TGTGCCAGCAGCTACCGACAGGGGGGTGCCGGGGAGCTGTTTTTT. Residues: CASSYRQGGAGELFF.

The CDR3 nucleotides are TGTGCCATCAGTGAGGGGCAGGGGGGCACCGGGGAGCTGTTTTTT. This translates into CAISEGQGGTGELFF. The J gene is TRBJ2-2, the V gene TRBV10-3; D perhaps matches TRBD1 (7 bases). Trimming shortened V by 2 bases and J by 4 bases, and 11 bases separated the two germline ends. Per germline, CDR1 ENHRY and CDR2 SYGVKD. The CDR3 spans 15 residues.

The chain carries TRBV24-1 and TRBJ2-2; TRBD1 might be the D (6 bases). CDR1 is KGHDR and CDR2 is SFDVKD in the germline V gene. The CDR3 has 15 amino acids. Trimming shortened V by 4 bases and J by 1 base, and 9 bases separated the two germline ends. CDR3 region: CATSEQGLNTGELFF. DNA for the CDR3: TGTGCCACCAGTGAACAGGGCTTGAACACCGGGGAGCTGTTTTTT.

The chain recombines TRBV21-1 with TRBJ2-5; the table's D call TRBD2 went unverified against the DNA. TRBV21-1 is an annotated pseudogene. CDR3 length: 16 amino acids. CDR3 sequence: CASSKGLAGVQETQYF. Here the CDR3 DNA reads TGTGCCAGCAGCAAAGGTCTAGCGGGGGTCCAAGAGACCCAGTACTTC.

V is TRBV19 and J is TRBJ1-5; D ambiguous. The germline V and J ends were trimmed by 1 base and 4 bases, with 11 bases remaining between them. The CDR3 covers 15 residues. From germline, CDR1 is LNHDA and CDR2 SQIVND (reference sequence). The CDR3 DNA reads as TGTGCCAGTAGTATAGGAGGGCCCCAGAATCAGCCCCAGCATTTT. This codes for CASSIGGPQNQPQHF.

The chain is built from TRBV19 and TRBJ2-7; 7 bases agree with TRBD2. The junction had 15 bases not matched to a gene; V was cut back by 6 bases and J by 4 bases. The CDR3 runs to 16 residues. Germline lookup yields CDR1 LNHDA and CDR2 SQIVND (reference sequence). CDR3 in DNA: TGTGCCAGTAGAGGGAGGGAGGAAGGAAGGGGATACGAGCAGTACTTC. Translated: CASRGREEGRGYEQYF.

The CDR3 DNA follows: TGTGCCAGCAGCCCTTATAATGGCTACACCTTC. This gives the protein CASSPYNGYTF. The V and J genes are TRBV2 and TRBJ1-2; D remains unclear. V lost 6 bases to trimming and J lost 6 bases, with 8 bases between them. Germline CDR1 is SNHLY and CDR2 is FYNNEI. The CDR3 length is 11 residues.

The V and J genes are TRBV28 and TRBJ2-3, with 8 nucleotides matching TRBD2. CDR1 and CDR2 (germline): MDHEN, SYDVKM. There are 15 residues in the CDR3. V was pared by 3 bases and J by 3 bases, with 5 bases of the junction left unmatched. The CDR3 region has the DNA TGTGCCAGCAGTTTTGAAGCGGGAGCGACAGATACGCAGTATTTT. The encoded protein is CASSFEAGATDTQYF.

DNA for the CDR3: TGTGCCAGCAGCCAAGATCCGGGCTCCTACAATGAGCAGTTCTTC. It yields the protein CASSQDPGSYNEQFF. The J gene is TRBJ2-1, the V gene TRBV14, with D uncertain. The CDR3 has 15 residues. Germline loops: CDR1 SGHDN, CDR2 FVKESK. The V and J ends lost 0 bases and 0 bases respectively, with 6 bases between them.

Only a few counts were recorded for this clone. An end of the junction does not agree with germline; a read error may underlie this. The V and J genes are TRBV24-1 and TRBJ2-7; tentative D call: TRBD1 (5 bases). CDR3 length: 12 amino acids. The germline gives CDR1 KGHDR, CDR2 SFDVKD. The CDR3: CATKCDSNEQYF. In nucleotides, the CDR3 is TGTGCAACCAAATGCGACAGTAACGAGCAGTACTTC.

This rearrangement joins TRBV2 to TRBJ1-1; no reliable D call. CDR1 and CDR2 from the germline V gene are SNHLY and FYNNEI. The CDR3 contains 12 residues. The V end was cut by 7 bases, the J end by 6 bases, with 12 bases between. CDR3 protein: CASKLRSAEAFF. The CDR3 DNA reads as TGTGCCAGCAAGCTGAGGTCCGCTGAAGCTTTCTTT. Based on the CDR3 plus reference TRBV2 and TRBJ1-1, the full variable domain is EPEVTQTPSHQVTQMGQEVILRCVPISNHLYFYWYRQILGQKVEFLVSFYNNEISEKSEIFDDQFSVERPDGSNFTLKIRSTKLEDSAMYFCASKLRSAEAFFGQGTRLTVV.

The chain employs TRBV28 and TRBJ2-1; TRBD2 agrees at 11 bases. This CDR3 is built from 19 residues. Germline CDR1 is MDHEN and CDR2 is SYDVKM. The ends lost 1 base at V and 5 bases at J; junction bases unmatched: 13. CDR3: CASSLSSGNSGGANNEQFF. As DNA, the CDR3 is TGTGCCAGCAGTTTATCTAGCGGGAATAGCGGGGGGGCGAACAATGAGCAGTTCTTC.

V is TRBV21-1 and J is TRBJ2-7; the D segment call TRBD2 is taken from the table without a DNA check. TRBV21-1 is noted as a pseudogene. The CDR3 contains 14 residues. CDR3 nucleotide sequence: TGTGCCAGCAGCAAATTCAGCGGTCCCTACGAGCAGTACTTC. This translates into CASSKFSGPYEQYF.

This chain connects TRBV10-3 to TRBJ2-5; weak D call: TRBD2 (6 bases). Looked up from germline, CDR1 is ENHRY and CDR2 is SYGVKD. V lost 2 bases and J 5 bases, leaving 15 bases between the germline ends. The CDR3 spans 15 residues. Here the CDR3 DNA reads TGTGCCATCAGTGAGGGAGGGCGGGTGATCGAGACCCAGTACTTC. It translates to CAISEGGRVIETQYF.

The V gene is TRBV5-1, the J gene TRBJ1-2; 7 bases match TRBD1. With 5 bases clipped from V and 6 bases from J, the junction kept 13 bases outside the gene matches. Germline loops: CDR1 SGHRS, CDR2 YFSETQ. The length of the CDR3 is 15 residues. The CDR3 DNA reads TGCGCCAGCAGGCGTGACGAGGACAGGTCCGATGGCTACACCTTC. This encodes CASRRDEDRSDGYTF.

The rearrangement uses TRBV5-1 and TRBJ2-6; perhaps TRBD1 as D (6 bases). The CDR3 covers 17 residues. Germline V gives CDR1 SGHRS, CDR2 YFSETQ. V was clipped by 0 bases and J by 1 base, with 11 bases between them. Here the CDR3 DNA reads TGCGCCAGCAGCTTGGGGCAACAGGGATCTGGGGCCAACGTCCTGACTTTC. Protein: CASSLGQQGSGANVLTF.

This clone showed up just once. V and J are TRBV7-3 and TRBJ2-7, with TRBD2 identical over 10 bases. J lost 9 bases, V lost 5 bases, and 10 bases had no gene match. The V gene's germline CDR1 is SGHTA and CDR2 FQGTGA. The CDR3 spans 14 residues. The DNA of the CDR3 is TGTGCCAGCAGCGTAGCGGGGGGCCTCCAAGTGCAGTACTTC. Protein sequence: CASSVAGGLQVQYF.

V is TRBV19 and J is TRBJ1-5; 7 bases map to TRBD1. CDR1 and CDR2 from the germline V gene are LNHDA and SQIVND (reference sequence). The CDR3 runs to 14 residues. J lost 7 bases, V lost 3 bases, and 6 bases had no gene match. The CDR3 here is CASSIRQGEQPQHF. The CDR3 nucleotides are TGTGCCAGTAGTATCAGACAGGGAGAGCAGCCCCAGCATTTT.

This clone has just one count. J is TRBJ1-5 and V is TRBV7-2; 10 positions match TRBD1. Germline CDR1 and CDR2: SGHTA and FQGNSA. CDR3 length: 14 residues. Trimming cost V 2 bases and J 6 bases; bases outside gene matches: 1. The CDR3: CASSLRQGAQPQHF. CDR3 coding DNA: TGTGCCAGCAGCTTAAGACAGGGGGCTCAGCCCCAGCATTTT. The complete variable domain, with remaining parts taken from reference TRBV7-2 and TRBJ1-5, reads GAGVSQSPSNKVTEKGKDVELRCDPISGHTALYWYRQSLGQGLEFLIYFQGNSAPDKSGLPSDRFSAERTGGSVSTLTIQRTQQEDSAVYLCASSLRQGAQPQHFGDGTRLSIL.